A single sample is the source of the 12 T cell receptor beta chains below, sequenced in a study of blood T cell repertoires in COVID-19. The data were produced by immunoSEQ multiplex PCR, yet TCRdb's version contains in-frame clones alone and is incomplete. The table includes about 140,000 clones, 80% to 90% detected once. Sequenced sample: peripheral blood. These receptors were taken from a woman aged 55-69 years with active COVID-19.

The V gene is TRBV6-2 or TRBV6-3, the J gene TRBJ2-7; 14 nucleotides line up with TRBD2. In germline, CDR1 is MNHEY, CDR2 SVGEGT. V was pared by 6 bases and J by 3 bases, with 4 bases of the junction left unmatched. The CDR3 is 15 residues long. The CDR3 loop reads CASSRTSGRYYEQYF. Here the CDR3 DNA reads TGTGCCAGCAGCCGGACTAGCGGGAGGTACTACGAGCAGTACTTC.

This clone was observed once. The chain is built from TRBV6-2 or TRBV6-3 and TRBJ2-3; 7 bases line up with TRBD1. V lost 5 bases and J lost 6; bases outside the gene matches: 14. In germline, CDR1 is MNHEY, CDR2 SVGEGT. This CDR3 spans 16 amino acids. CDR3 in amino acids: CASSLGQAARGDTQYF. The CDR3 DNA reads TGTGCCAGCAGTCTTGGACAGGCGGCGAGAGGGGATACGCAGTATTTT.

The rearrangement uses TRBV2 and TRBJ2-5, with 7 bases lining up with TRBD2. J was trimmed by 2 bases and V by 7 bases; bases with no gene match: 13. CDR1 is SNHLY and CDR2 is FYNNEI in the germline V gene. This CDR3 contains 16 residues. As DNA, the CDR3 is TGTGCCAGCATCCTGGGACCCAGCGGGGCTCAAGAGACCCAGTACTTC. Protein product: CASILGPSGAQETQYF.

The rearrangement links TRBV4-1 to TRBJ2-1; 7 positions match TRBD1. Germline CDR1 MGHRA, CDR2 YSYEKL. V shed 4 bases and J 4 bases; nucleotides not matched to a gene: 4. The CDR3 contains 14 residues. The DNA of the CDR3 is TGCGCCAGCAGCCCCGGGACAGAGTACAATGAGCAGTTCTTC. Its translation: CASSPGTEYNEQFF.

V is TRBV28 and J is TRBJ2-7, with 9 bases that match TRBD2. CDR3 size: 15 residues. Per the germline V gene, CDR1 is MDHEN and CDR2 is SYDVKM. With 4 bases clipped from V and 5 bases from J, the junction kept 9 bases outside the gene matches. The CDR3 protein is CASSSRTAGGDEQYF. The CDR3, as DNA: TGTGCCAGCAGTTCGCGGACGGCGGGAGGGGACGAGCAGTACTTC.

This rearrangement joins TRBV25-1 to TRBJ1-3; the D is unclear. The CDR3 length is 14 residues. In germline, CDR1 is MGHDK, CDR2 SYGVNS. Trimming took 1 base from V and 2 from J, leaving 6 bases between them. The CDR3 DNA follows: TGTGCCAGCAGTGAATTCGGGGCTGGAAACACCATATATTTT. Protein: CASSEFGAGNTIYF.

This clone was detected only once. The J gene is TRBJ1-2, the V gene TRBV7-6, with 9 positions matching TRBD1. The germline V gene encodes CDR1 SGHVS and CDR2 FNYEAQ. The CDR3 length is 15 residues. V dropped 2 bases and J dropped 8; count of bases not matched to a gene: 9. The CDR3 protein is CASSLHAGTGLGYTF. In nucleotides, the CDR3 is TGTGCCAGCAGCTTACACGCCGGGACAGGGCTCGGCTACACCTTC.

The CDR3 nucleotides read TGTGCCAGCAGCTTAGGAAGGAGAACTTATGTAGATGAGCAGTTCTTC. It specifies CASSLGRRTYVDEQFF. The V gene is TRBV7-9, the J gene TRBJ2-1, with D unclear. Germline assignment: CDR1 SEHNR and CDR2 FQNEAQ (reference sequence). V lost 1 base to trimming and J lost 8 bases, with 18 bases between them. The CDR3 is made up of 16 amino acids.

V is TRBV5-3 and J is TRBJ1-5, with D possibly being TRBD1 (6 bases). TRBV5-3 is sorted into the ORF group, with uncertain function. This CDR3 is built from 17 residues. Trimming shortened V by 0 bases and J by 2 bases, and 15 bases separated the two germline ends. CDR3 in DNA: TGTGCCAGAAGCTTGGCCCTTTGGGCAGGGGGCAATCAGCCCCAGCATTTT. Its protein is CARSLALWAGGNQPQHF.

This chain connects TRBV5-1 to TRBJ2-1; 8 positions match TRBD1. Germline V CDR1 and CDR2: SGHRS, YFSETQ. This CDR3 comprises 13 residues. J lost 7 bases, V lost 7 bases, and 7 bases had no gene match. The CDR3 protein is CASHRTGRNEQFF. CDR3 bases: TGCGCCAGCCACAGGACAGGGAGGAATGAGCAGTTCTTC.

The V and J genes are TRBV19 and TRBJ1-1; D is perhaps TRBD1 (6 bases). V was clipped by 7 bases and J by 2 bases, with 17 bases between them. CDR3 length: 15 amino acids. Per germline, CDR1 LNHDA and CDR2 SQIVND (reference sequence). CDR3 bases: TGTGCCAGTAAGCCGACAGGCCGAGGAAACACTGAAGCTTTCTTT. It specifies CASKPTGRGNTEAFF.

The rearrangement links TRBV5-6 to TRBJ2-2; maybe TRBD2 (6 bases). CDR1 is SGHDT and CDR2 is YYEEEE in the germline V gene. V lost 1 base and J lost 3, with 7 bases in between. This CDR3 spans 14 amino acids. As DNA, the CDR3 is TGTGCCAGCAGCTTGCCGGGGGACACCGGGGAGCTGTTTTTT. It encodes CASSLPGDTGELFF.